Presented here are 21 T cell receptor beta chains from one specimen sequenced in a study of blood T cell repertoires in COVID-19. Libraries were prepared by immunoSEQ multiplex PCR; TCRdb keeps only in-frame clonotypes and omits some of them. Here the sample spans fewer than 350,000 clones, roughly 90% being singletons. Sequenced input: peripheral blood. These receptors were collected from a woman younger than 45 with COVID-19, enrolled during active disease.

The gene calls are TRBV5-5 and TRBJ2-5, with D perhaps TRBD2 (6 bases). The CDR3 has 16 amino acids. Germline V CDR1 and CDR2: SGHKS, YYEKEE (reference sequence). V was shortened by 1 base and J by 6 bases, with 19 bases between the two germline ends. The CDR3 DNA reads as TGTGCCAGCAGCTTGTCAGCCGGTGGGGGGATGAAGACCCAGTACTTC. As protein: CASSLSAGGGMKTQYF.

The CDR3 sequence is CASAAPSTDTQYF. CDR3 DNA sequence: TGTGCCTCTGCGGCTCCTAGCACAGATACGCAGTATTTT. The V and J genes are TRBV5-6 and TRBJ2-3; no reliable D call. Germline assignment: CDR1 SGHDT and CDR2 YYEEEE. The V end lost 10 bases, the J end lost 0 bases, and 12 bases lay between the germline ends. CDR3 length equals 13 residues.

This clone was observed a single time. In DNA form, the CDR3 reads TGTGCCATAACAGGTAGCAATCAGCCCCAGCATTTT. This encodes CAITGSNQPQHF. The J gene is TRBJ1-5, the V gene TRBV28, with a possible D match to TRBD1 (5 bases). The V end was cut by 10 bases, the J end by 0 bases, with 7 bases between. The CDR3 length is 12 residues. Germline V gene lookup returns CDR1 MDHEN and CDR2 SYDVKM. Supplemented by reference TRBV28 and TRBJ1-5, the full variable domain reads DVKVTQSSRYLVKRTGEKVFLECVQDMDHENMFWYRQDPGLGLRLIYFSYDVKMKEKGDIPEGYSVSREKKERFSLILESASTNQTSMYLCAITGSNQPQHFGDGTRLSIL.

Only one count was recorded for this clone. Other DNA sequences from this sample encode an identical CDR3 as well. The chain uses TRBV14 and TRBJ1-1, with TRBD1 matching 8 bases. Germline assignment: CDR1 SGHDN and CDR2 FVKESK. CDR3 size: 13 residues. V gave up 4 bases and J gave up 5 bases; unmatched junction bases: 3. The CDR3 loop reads CASSLGQGTEAFF. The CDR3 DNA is TGTGCCAGCAGCCTTGGACAGGGAACTGAAGCTTTCTTT.

Here the CDR3 reads CASSLSLQGYAYEQYF. DNA for the CDR3: TGTGCCAGCAGCTTATCCTTGCAGGGGTACGCCTACGAGCAGTACTTC. The chain couples TRBV7-2 to TRBJ2-7; D is possibly TRBD1 (6 bases). There are 16 residues in the CDR3. V lost 2 bases and J lost 2, with 16 bases in between. Germline CDR1 SGHTA, CDR2 FQGNSA.

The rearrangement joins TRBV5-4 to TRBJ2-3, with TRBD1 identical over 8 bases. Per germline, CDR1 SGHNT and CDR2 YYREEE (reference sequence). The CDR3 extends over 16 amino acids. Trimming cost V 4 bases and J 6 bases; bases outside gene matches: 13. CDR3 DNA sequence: TGTGCCAGCAGCCCTGCTGTTTGGAGACAGGGGGATACGCAGTATTTT. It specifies CASSPAVWRQGDTQYF.

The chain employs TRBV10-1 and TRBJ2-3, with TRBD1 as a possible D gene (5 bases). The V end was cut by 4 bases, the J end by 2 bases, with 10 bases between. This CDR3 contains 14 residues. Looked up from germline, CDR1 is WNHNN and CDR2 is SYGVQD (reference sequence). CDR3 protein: CASSAKGSTDTQYF. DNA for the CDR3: TGCGCCAGCAGTGCAAAGGGGTCCACAGATACGCAGTATTTT.

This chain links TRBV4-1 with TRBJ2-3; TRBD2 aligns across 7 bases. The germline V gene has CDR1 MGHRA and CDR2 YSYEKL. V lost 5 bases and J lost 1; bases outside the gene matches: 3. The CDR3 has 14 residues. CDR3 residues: CASSSGLRTDTQYF. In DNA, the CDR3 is TGCGCCAGCAGCTCGGGACTACGCACAGATACGCAGTATTTT.

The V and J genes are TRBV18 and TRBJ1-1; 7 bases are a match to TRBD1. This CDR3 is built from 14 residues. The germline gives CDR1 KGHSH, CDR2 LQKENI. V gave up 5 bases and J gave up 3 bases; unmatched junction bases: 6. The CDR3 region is CASSAGQADTEAFF. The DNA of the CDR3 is TGTGCCAGCTCAGCCGGACAGGCGGACACTGAAGCTTTCTTT.

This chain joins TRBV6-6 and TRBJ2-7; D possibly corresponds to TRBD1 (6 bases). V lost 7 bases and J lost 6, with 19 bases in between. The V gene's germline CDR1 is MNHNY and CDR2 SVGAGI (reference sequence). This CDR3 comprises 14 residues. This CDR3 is CASTWDNLYSEQYF. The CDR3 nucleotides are TGTGCCAGCACCTGGGACAACCTGTATTCCGAGCAGTACTTC.

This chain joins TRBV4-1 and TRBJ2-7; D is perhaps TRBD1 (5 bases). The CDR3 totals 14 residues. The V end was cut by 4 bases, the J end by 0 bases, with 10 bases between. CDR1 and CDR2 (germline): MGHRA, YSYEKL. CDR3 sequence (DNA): TGCGCCAGCAGCCTCGCGGACATCTCCTACGAGCAGTACTTC. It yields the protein CASSLADISYEQYF.

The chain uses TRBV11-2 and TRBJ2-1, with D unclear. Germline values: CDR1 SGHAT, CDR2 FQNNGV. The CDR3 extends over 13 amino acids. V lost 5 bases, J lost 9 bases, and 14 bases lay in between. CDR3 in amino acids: CASSPPPAPEQFF. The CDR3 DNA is TGTGCCAGCAGCCCCCCCCCAGCGCCTGAGCAGTTCTTC.

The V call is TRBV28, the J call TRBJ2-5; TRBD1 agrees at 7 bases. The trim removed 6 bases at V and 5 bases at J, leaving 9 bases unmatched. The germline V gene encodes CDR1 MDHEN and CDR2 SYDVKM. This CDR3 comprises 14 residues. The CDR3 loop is CASSLGGSRETQYF. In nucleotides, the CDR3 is TGTGCCAGCAGCTTAGGGGGCAGTCGGGAGACCCAGTACTTC.

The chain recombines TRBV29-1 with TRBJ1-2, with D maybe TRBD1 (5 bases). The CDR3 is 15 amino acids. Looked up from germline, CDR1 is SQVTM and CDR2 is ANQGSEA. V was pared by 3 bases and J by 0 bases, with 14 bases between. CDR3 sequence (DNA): TGCAGCGTTGAGAGACAGCGTGCCACTAACTATGGCTACACCTTC. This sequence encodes CSVERQRATNYGYTF.

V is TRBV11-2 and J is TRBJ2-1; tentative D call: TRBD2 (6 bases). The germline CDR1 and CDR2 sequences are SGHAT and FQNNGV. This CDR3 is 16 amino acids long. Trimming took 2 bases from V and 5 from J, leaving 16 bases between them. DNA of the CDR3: TGTGCCAGCAGCTTATCCCCTGCTAGCGTGCACAATGAGCAGTTCTTC. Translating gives CASSLSPASVHNEQFF.

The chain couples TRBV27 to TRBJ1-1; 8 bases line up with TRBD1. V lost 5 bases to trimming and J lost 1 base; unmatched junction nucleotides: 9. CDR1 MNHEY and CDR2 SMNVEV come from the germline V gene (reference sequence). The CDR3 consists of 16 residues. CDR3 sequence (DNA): TGTGCCAGCAGTCTACGACGAGGGACAGGGAACACTGAAGCTTTCTTT. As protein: CASSLRRGTGNTEAFF.

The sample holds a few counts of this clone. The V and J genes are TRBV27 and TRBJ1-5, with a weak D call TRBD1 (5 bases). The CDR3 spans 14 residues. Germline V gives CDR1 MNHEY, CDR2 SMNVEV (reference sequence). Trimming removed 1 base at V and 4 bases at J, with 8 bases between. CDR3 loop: CASSLLAGNQPQHF. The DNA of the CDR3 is TGTGCCAGCAGTTTATTAGCAGGGAATCAGCCCCAGCATTTT.

CDR3 loop: CASSPPGRDNEQYF. The CDR3 DNA follows: TGTGCCAGCTCACCTCCTGGGAGGGATAACGAGCAGTACTTC. V usage is TRBV18 and J usage is TRBJ2-7; TRBD2 aligns across 7 bases. The J segment lost 5 bases and the V segment lost 3 bases, leaving 7 bases of the junction unmatched. The CDR3 loop spans 14 amino acids. Germline-derived CDR1 and CDR2 are KGHSH and LQKENI.

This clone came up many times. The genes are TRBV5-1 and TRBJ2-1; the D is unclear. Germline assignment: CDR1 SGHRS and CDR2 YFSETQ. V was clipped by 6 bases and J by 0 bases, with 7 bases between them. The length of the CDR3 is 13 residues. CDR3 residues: CASTGSSYNEQFF. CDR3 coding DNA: TGCGCCAGCACGGGTAGCTCCTACAATGAGCAGTTCTTC.

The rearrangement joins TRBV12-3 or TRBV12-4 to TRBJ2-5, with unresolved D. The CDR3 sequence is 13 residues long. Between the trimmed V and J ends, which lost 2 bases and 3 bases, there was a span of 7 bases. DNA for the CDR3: TGTGCCAGCAGTTTAAACAGCAAAGAGACCCAGTACTTC. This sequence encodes CASSLNSKETQYF.

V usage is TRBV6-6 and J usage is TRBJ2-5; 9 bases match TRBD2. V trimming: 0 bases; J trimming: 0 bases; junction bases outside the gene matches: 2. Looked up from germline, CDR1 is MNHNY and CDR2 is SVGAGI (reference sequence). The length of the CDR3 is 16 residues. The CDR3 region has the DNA TGTGCCAGCAGTTACTCGGCGGGGGGGTACCAAGAGACCCAGTACTTC. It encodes CASSYSAGGYQETQYF.